Below, 13 T cell receptor beta chains from the same sample are listed, as sequenced in a study of blood T cell repertoires in COVID-19. Only in-frame clones appear in the TCRdb table, and some are missing; sequencing was by immunoSEQ multiplex PCR. This sample has over 75,000 clones, with 70% to 85% found just once. The source material was peripheral blood. Source of these receptors: a man aged 70-80 years with acute or convalescent COVID-19.

The chain combines TRBV27 with TRBJ1-5; perhaps TRBD1 as D (5 bases). Germline lookup yields CDR1 MNHEY and CDR2 SMNVEV (reference sequence). The CDR3 runs 16 residues. V was cut by 2 bases and J by 3 bases, with 14 bases left in between. In DNA, the CDR3 is TGTGCCAGCAGTTTAAGAGCGCAGGGCGACAATCAGCCCCAGCATTTT. It encodes CASSLRAQGDNQPQHF.

The chain recombines TRBV5-6 with TRBJ2-2; TRBD1 might be the D (6 bases). The V end was cut by 4 bases, the J end by 8 bases, with 12 bases between. CDR1 and CDR2 from the germline V gene are SGHDT and YYEEEE. This CDR3 region has 13 residues. CDR3 residues: CASSQNRDGELFF. The DNA of the CDR3 is TGTGCCAGCAGCCAAAACAGGGATGGGGAGCTGTTTTTT.

This chain uses TRBV5-5 with TRBJ2-6, with 8 nucleotides matching TRBD1. V lost 0 bases, J lost 0 bases, and 8 bases stayed unmatched. There are 19 residues in the CDR3. Germline CDR1 SGHKS, CDR2 YYEKEE (reference sequence). The CDR3 coding sequence is TGTGCCAGCAGCTTGGGATCGGGACAGGTTTTCTCTGGGGCCAACGTCCTGACTTTC. The encoded protein is CASSLGSGQVFSGANVLTF.

This clone has just a few counts. The rearrangement joins TRBV7-2 to TRBJ2-5; 13 bases are a match to TRBD2. In germline, CDR1 is SGHTA, CDR2 FQGNSA. The CDR3 has 17 amino acids. After removal of 7 bases from V and 4 bases from J, the junction contained 12 bases not matched to a gene. Here the CDR3 reads CASTPLAGGGLRETQYF. Written as DNA, the CDR3 is TGTGCCAGCACCCCACTAGCGGGAGGGGGTTTAAGAGAGACCCAGTACTTC.

The gene calls are TRBV18 and TRBJ2-5, with D possibly matching TRBD2 (6 bases). Trimming removed 6 bases from V and 2 bases from J, with 16 bases in between. Germline V gene sequence: CDR1 KGHSH, CDR2 LQKENI. The CDR3 totals 15 residues. Here the CDR3 reads CASSRSGAGQETQYF. DNA for the CDR3: TGTGCCAGCTCCCGATCTGGGGCGGGACAAGAGACCCAGTACTTC.

This chain connects TRBV7-3 to TRBJ2-1; maybe TRBD1 (7 bases). Germline V gene lookup returns CDR1 SGHTA and CDR2 FQGTGA. The CDR3 covers 18 residues. V was cut by 2 bases and J by 2 bases, with 19 bases left in between. CDR3 coding DNA: TGTGCCAGCAGCTTACGCGGGACAGCGGCGCCCCCCTACAATGAGCAGTTCTTC. It specifies CASSLRGTAAPPYNEQFF.

This chain links TRBV7-6 with TRBJ1-4; 8 bases agree with TRBD1. V lost 5 bases to trimming and J lost 8 bases; unmatched junction nucleotides: 7. The CDR3 consists of 14 residues. CDR1 SGHVS and CDR2 FNYEAQ come from the germline V gene. The DNA for the CDR3 is TGTGCCAGCAGCCGCGGACAGGGAGGCGAAAAACTGTTTTTT. Translated: CASSRGQGGEKLFF.

V gene TRBV4-1 combines with J gene TRBJ2-3, with 15 bases that match TRBD2. The junction had 8 bases not matched to a gene; V was cut back by 4 bases and J by 6 bases. The CDR3 is made up of 17 amino acids. CDR1 is MGHRA and CDR2 is YSYEKL in the germline V gene. CDR3 sequence reads: CASSPKGLAGGVDTQYF. The DNA of the CDR3 is TGCGCCAGCAGCCCAAAGGGACTAGCGGGGGGTGTGGATACGCAGTATTTT.

CDR3 nucleotide sequence: TGTGCCAGCAGCACAGGTATTTTCTATGGCTACACCTTC. It codes for CASSTGIFYGYTF. V usage is TRBV6-5 and J usage is TRBJ1-2, with D perhaps matching TRBD1 (5 bases). This CDR3 is 13 amino acids long. CDR1 MNHEY and CDR2 SVGAGI come from the germline V gene. Trimming removed 6 bases at V and 4 bases at J, with 12 bases between.

This clone was counted a single time. The chain uses TRBV2 and TRBJ1-2; no clear D. V lost 6 bases and J 2 bases, leaving 7 bases between the germline ends. Germline V gene sequence: CDR1 SNHLY, CDR2 FYNNEI. The CDR3 totals 12 residues. Here the CDR3 reads CASRNQNYGYTF. The DNA for the CDR3 is TGTGCCAGCAGGAACCAGAACTATGGCTACACCTTC.

This clone came up once. This rearrangement joins TRBV20-1 to TRBJ2-1, with D possibly being TRBD2 (6 bases). The CDR3 sequence is 17 residues long. The germline gives CDR1 DFQATT, CDR2 SNEGSKA (reference sequence). Trimming stripped 3 bases from V and 8 bases from J, with 26 bases between. The CDR3 nucleotides are TGCAGTGCTAGTGTTGGCCGACTAGACGGTTCACCCGATGAGCAGTTCTTC. Its protein is CSASVGRLDGSPDEQFF.

V usage is TRBV3-1 (or the pseudogene TRBV3-2) and J usage is TRBJ1-1; weak D call: TRBD1 (5 bases). Germline CDR1 is LGHDT and CDR2 is YNNKEL (reference sequence). The CDR3 is 15 residues long. Trimming stripped 2 bases from V and 4 bases from J, with 14 bases between. CDR3 sequence reads: CASSQLGPGSTEAFF. Written as DNA, the CDR3 is TGTGCCAGCAGCCAACTGGGGCCAGGGTCCACTGAAGCTTTCTTT.

V usage is TRBV15 and J usage is TRBJ1-3, with unresolved D. The germline CDR1 and CDR2 sequences are LNHNV and YYDKDF (reference sequence). Trimming shortened V by 1 base and J by 2 bases, and 6 bases separated the two germline ends. The CDR3 runs to 14 residues. The CDR3 region has the DNA TGTGCCACCAGCAGAGGGCAAACTGGAAACACCATATATTTT. Translation: CATSRGQTGNTIYF.